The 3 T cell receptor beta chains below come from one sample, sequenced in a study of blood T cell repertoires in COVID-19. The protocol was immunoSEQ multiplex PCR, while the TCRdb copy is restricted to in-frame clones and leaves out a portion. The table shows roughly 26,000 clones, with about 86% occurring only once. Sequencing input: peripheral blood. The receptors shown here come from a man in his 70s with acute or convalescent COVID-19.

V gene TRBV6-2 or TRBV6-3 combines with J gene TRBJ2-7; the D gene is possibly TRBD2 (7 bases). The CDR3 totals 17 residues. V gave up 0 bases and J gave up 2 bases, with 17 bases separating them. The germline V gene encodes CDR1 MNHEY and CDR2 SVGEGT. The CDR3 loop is CASSYSLSGGPPYEQYF. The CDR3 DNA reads TGTGCCAGCAGTTACTCACTTTCCGGGGGGCCGCCCTACGAGCAGTACTTC.

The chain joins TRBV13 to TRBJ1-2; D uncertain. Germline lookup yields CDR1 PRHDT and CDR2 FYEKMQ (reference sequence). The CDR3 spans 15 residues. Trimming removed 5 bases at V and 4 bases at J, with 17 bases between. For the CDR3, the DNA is TGTGCCAGCAGCCCTCGGGCACTAGGGCTCTATGGCTACACCTTC. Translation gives CASSPRALGLYGYTF.

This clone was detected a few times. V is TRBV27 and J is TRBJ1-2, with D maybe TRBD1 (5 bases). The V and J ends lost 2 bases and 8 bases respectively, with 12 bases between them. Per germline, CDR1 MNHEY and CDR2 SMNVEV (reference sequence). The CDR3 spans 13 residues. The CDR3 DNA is TGTGCCAGCAGTTTACGCGCGGGGGTCGGCTACACCTTC. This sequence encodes CASSLRAGVGYTF.